This TCR beta chain was identified in a study of blood T cell repertoires in COVID-19. Measured with immunoSEQ multiplex PCR; TCRdb has only the in-frame clones, and not every one. The sample has more than 150,000 clones, over 75% seen once; the top ten hold about 16%. The V and J ends lost 3 bases and 0 bases respectively, with 9 bases between them. The CDR3 has 15 residues. CDR1 is LNHDA, CDR2 SQIVND, per germline (reference sequence). Sequencing used peripheral blood. The source of this sequence is a woman in her thirties or forties with acute or convalescent COVID-19. This chain links TRBV19 with TRBJ2-1, with D possibly matching TRBD1 (5 bases). The CDR3 DNA is TGTGCCAGTAGTATGGACACAATCTCCTACAATGAGCAGTTCTTC. Amino acids: CASSMDTISYNEQFF.